The 14 T cell receptor beta chains below come from one sample, sequenced in a study of shared T cell receptors in the human thymus. Libraries were prepared by immunoSEQ multiplex PCR; TCRdb keeps only in-frame clonotypes and omits some of them. The sample has hundreds of thousands of clones, 85% to 95% seen once; the top ten hold approximately 0.02%. Sequencing was carried out using thymocytes. The receptors shown here come from a human donor.

This clone was seen a single time. The rearrangement links TRBV4-1 to TRBJ2-7, with TRBD2 matching 11 bases. The germline V gene encodes CDR1 MGHRA and CDR2 YSYEKL. Trimming took 1 base from V and 3 from J; bases not matched to a gene: 2. The length of the CDR3 is 15 residues. Here the CDR3 reads CASSQGLAGHYEQYF. CDR3 nucleotides: TGCGCCAGCAGCCAAGGACTAGCGGGACACTACGAGCAGTACTTC.

The rearrangement joins TRBV28 to TRBJ2-1, with TRBD2 matching 10 bases. In germline, CDR1 is MDHEN, CDR2 SYDVKM. The CDR3 is 15 amino acids. V lost 5 bases and J lost 7; bases outside the gene matches: 8. This CDR3 reads CASSRQGTSENEQFF. CDR3 coding DNA: TGTGCCAGCAGTAGGCAAGGGACTAGCGAAAATGAGCAGTTCTTC.

The chain is built from TRBV15 and TRBJ1-5; no clear D. CDR3 length: 14 residues. The germline V gene encodes CDR1 LNHNV and CDR2 YYDKDF (reference sequence). V was trimmed by 3 bases and J by 4 bases, leaving 10 bases between them. CDR3 bases: TGTGCCACCAGCAGTCTACAGACAAATCAGCCCCAGCATTTT. This codes for CATSSLQTNQPQHF.

The chain joins TRBV28 to TRBJ1-1; tentatively, D is TRBD1 (6 bases). There are 18 residues in the CDR3. Germline-derived CDR1 and CDR2 are MDHEN and SYDVKM. V lost 2 bases and J 3 bases, leaving 22 bases between the germline ends. Written as DNA, the CDR3 is TGTGCCAGCAGTTTAGTCCGCAGGGGTCCGGAGGGGGACACTGAAGCTTTCTTT. It is translated as CASSLVRRGPEGDTEAFF.

The chain carries TRBV27 and TRBJ2-7; the D gene is possibly TRBD1 (5 bases). Deletions cut 0 bases from V and 5 bases from J, with 14 bases between. The CDR3 sequence is 15 residues long. Per germline, CDR1 MNHEY and CDR2 SMNVEV (reference sequence). CDR3 in DNA: TGTGCCAGCAGTTTATCGATAGGCAGGGTCAACGAGCAGTACTTC. Protein: CASSLSIGRVNEQYF.

The CDR3 loop is CASSCHRGEQYF. The CDR3 bases are TGTGCCAGCAGTTGCCACAGGGGCGAGCAGTACTTC. The V gene is TRBV27, the J gene TRBJ2-7; 7 bases fit TRBD1. CDR1 MNHEY and CDR2 SMNVEV come from the germline V gene (reference sequence). The V and J ends lost 4 bases and 6 bases, in that order; junction bases with no gene match: 3. The CDR3 is made up of 12 amino acids.

The CDR3 sequence: CASSPLRDRGYGYTF. CDR3 coding DNA: TGTGCCAGCTCACCACTACGGGACAGGGGCTATGGCTACACCTTC. This chain uses TRBV18 with TRBJ1-2, with 10 bases fitting TRBD1. The germline V gene has CDR1 KGHSH and CDR2 LQKENI. J gave up 4 bases and V 1 base, and 3 bases lay outside the gene matches. The CDR3 runs to 15 residues.

V and J are TRBV4-1 and TRBJ1-5; TRBD1 matches at 7 bases. Unmatched junction bases numbered 14, after V lost 0 bases and J lost 0 bases. CDR1 and CDR2 (germline): MGHRA, YSYEKL. The CDR3 is 20 residues long. This CDR3 is CASSQDGDRVGRYSNQPQHF. CDR3 nucleotides: TGCGCCAGCAGCCAAGATGGGGACAGAGTGGGGAGATATAGCAATCAGCCCCAGCATTTT.

The rearrangement joins TRBV15 to TRBJ1-4; no clear D gene. V lost 6 bases to trimming and J lost 4 bases, with 18 bases between them. The germline V gene encodes CDR1 LNHNV and CDR2 YYDKDF (reference sequence). CDR3 length: 16 amino acids. CDR3 DNA: TGTGCCACCAGGTTGATTGGAAACACGTTTAATGAAAAACTGTTTTTT. This translates into CATRLIGNTFNEKLFF.

The chain is built from TRBV28 and TRBJ2-7; 7 nucleotides match TRBD2. Germline loops: CDR1 MDHEN, CDR2 SYDVKM. J lost 1 base, V lost 4 bases, and 10 bases had no gene match. The CDR3 contains 16 residues. CDR3 sequence reads: CASSSPSSGRSYEQYF. Written as DNA, the CDR3 is TGTGCCAGCAGTTCCCCCTCTAGCGGCCGATCCTACGAGCAGTACTTC. Filled out from reference TRBV28 and TRBJ2-7, the complete variable domain reads DVKVTQSSRYLVKRTGEKVFLECVQDMDHENMFWYRQDPGLGLRLIYFSYDVKMKEKGDIPEGYSVSREKKERFSLILESASTNQTSMYLCASSSPSSGRSYEQYFGPGTRLTVT.

The chain carries TRBV2 and TRBJ1-5; D not resolved. Per the germline V gene, CDR1 is SNHLY and CDR2 is FYNNEI. Trimming took 5 bases from V and 3 from J, leaving 11 bases between them. The CDR3 is 14 amino acids. The CDR3 DNA sequence: TGTGCCAGCAGTTTGGCGGGGTACAATCAGCCCCAGCATTTT. Encoded protein: CASSLAGYNQPQHF.

The chain is built from TRBV6-1 and TRBJ2-7, with TRBD2 as a possible D gene (6 bases). Trimming stripped 5 bases from V and 4 bases from J, with 18 bases between. The CDR3 is 15 amino acids. Per germline, CDR1 MNHNS and CDR2 SASEGT. The CDR3 protein is CASSPLGGERYEQYF. The DNA for the CDR3 is TGTGCCAGCAGTCCCTTGGGGGGAGAGAGATACGAGCAGTACTTC.

This clone appeared once. This chain connects TRBV15 to TRBJ1-4, with TRBD1 matching over 8 bases. This CDR3 spans 15 amino acids. Trimming removed 5 bases from V and 8 bases from J; junction bases left unmatched: 10. CDR1 is LNHNV, CDR2 YYDKDF, per germline (reference sequence). The CDR3 reads CATSRRGQGGEKLFF. The DNA for the CDR3 is TGTGCCACCAGCCGCCGTGGACAGGGAGGAGAAAAACTGTTTTTT.

The count of this clone is one. The rearrangement joins TRBV12-5 to TRBJ2-5; possibly TRBD1 for D (7 bases). The CDR3 runs 18 residues. Trimming shortened V by 2 bases and J by 5 bases, and 24 bases separated the two germline ends. CDR1 LGHNT and CDR2 FRNRAP come from the germline V gene. The CDR3 sequence: CASGLSQHLQGGRETQYF. In DNA, the CDR3 is TGTGCTAGTGGTTTGTCACAACACCTGCAGGGGGGTCGGGAGACCCAGTACTTC.